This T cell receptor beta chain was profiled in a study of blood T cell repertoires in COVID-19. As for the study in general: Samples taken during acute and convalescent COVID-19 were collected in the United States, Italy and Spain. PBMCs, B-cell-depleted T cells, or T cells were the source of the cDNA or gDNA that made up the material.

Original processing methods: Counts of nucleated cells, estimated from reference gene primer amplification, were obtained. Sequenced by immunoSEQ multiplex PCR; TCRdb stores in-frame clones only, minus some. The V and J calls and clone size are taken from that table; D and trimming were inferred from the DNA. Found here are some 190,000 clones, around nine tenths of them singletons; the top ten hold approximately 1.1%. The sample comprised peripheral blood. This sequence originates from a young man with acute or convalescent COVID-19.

The CDR3 spells CASSVAQGNTIYF. The DNA for the CDR3 is TGTGCCAGCAGCGTAGCACAGGGAAACACCATATATTTT. The genes are TRBV9 and TRBJ1-3; D remains ambiguous. The CDR3 length is 13 residues. Germline CDR1 and CDR2: SGDLS and YYNGEE. The germline V and J ends were trimmed by 0 bases and 4 bases, with 5 bases remaining between them. The full variable domain, in which reference TRBV9 and TRBJ1-3 provide the parts outside the CDR3, is DSGVTQTPKHLITATGQRVTLRCSPRSGDLSVYWYQQSLDQGLQFLIQYYNGEERAKGNILERFSAQQFPDLHSELNLSSLELGDSALYFCASSVAQGNTIYFGEGSWLTVV.